These T cell receptor beta chains were read from a single sample in a study of identical twins. MiXCR, run by TCRdb on the 5' RACE reads, gives a single entry per CDR3 protein. Of about 240,000 distinct CDR3 sequences in the sample, roughly a tenth were seen once. Sequenced material: memory T cells sorted from blood. The receptor source for this set is a man aged 50 or older in good health. The CDR3 runs from the conserved cysteine through the conserved F or W. A D gene is named only where the DNA matches it firmly. The size field is filled for only some rows; it gives once, few, many or a size class.

clone size: many; J gene: TRBJ2-7; V gene: TRBV29-1; D gene: TRBD1; CDR3 DNA: TGCAGCGCTGCTGTGGGACAGGACTACGAGCAGTACTTC; CDR3 protein: CSAAVGQDYEQYF
clone size: many; J gene: TRBJ2-1; V gene: TRBV7-2; D gene: TRBD1; CDR3 DNA: TGTGCCAGCAGCTCGACGGGACAGGCCTACAATGAGCAGTTCTTC; CDR3 protein: CASSSTGQAYNEQFF
clone size: many; J gene: TRBJ1-1; V gene: TRBV12-3/TRBV12-4; D gene: -; CDR3 DNA: TGTGCCAGCAGGTCCACGAACACTGAAGCTTTCTTT; CDR3 protein: CASRSTNTEAFF
clone size: -; J gene: TRBJ2-7; V gene: TRBV10-3; D gene: -; CDR3 DNA: TGTGCCATCACCGAGAACAGGGAGGGCTACGAGCAGTACTTC; CDR3 protein: CAITENREGYEQYF
clone size: -; J gene: TRBJ2-1; V gene: TRBV10-2; D gene: -; CDR3 DNA: TGCGCCAGCAGTCGGGGGCCCGGGGAGATTGGCTCCTACAATGAGCAGTTCTTC; CDR3 protein: CASSRGPGEIGSYNEQFF
clone size: many; J gene: TRBJ1-5; V gene: TRBV7-2; D gene: TRBD1; CDR3 DNA: TGTGCCAGCAGCCCCTCCAGGGGGGACAGAACCAATCAGCCCCAGCATTTT; CDR3 protein: CASSPSRGDRTNQPQHF
clone size: -; J gene: TRBJ2-3; V gene: TRBV5-4; D gene: TRBD2; CDR3 DNA: TGTGCCAGCAGCTTGGGATCTAGCGGGGTAGATACGCAGTATTTT; CDR3 protein: CASSLGSSGVDTQYF
clone size: once; J gene: TRBJ2-7; V gene: TRBV23-1; D gene: -; CDR3 DNA: TGCGCCAGCAGTGAGAAAAGGGGGTTTTACGAGCAGTACTTC; CDR3 protein: CASSEKRGFYEQYF
clone size: few; J gene: TRBJ2-2; V gene: TRBV21-1; D gene: -; CDR3 DNA: TGTGCCAGCAGCAAATTCGGCAGGGGGCATATCGGGGAGCTGTTTTTT; CDR3 protein: CASSKFGRGHIGELFF
clone size: few; J gene: TRBJ2-2; V gene: TRBV14; D gene: -; CDR3 DNA: TGTGCCAGCAGCCTAGTCGGCACTTACACCGGGGAGCTGTTTTTT; CDR3 protein: CASSLVGTYTGELFF
clone size: few; J gene: TRBJ1-5; V gene: TRBV6-2/TRBV6-3; D gene: -; CDR3 DNA: TGTGCCAGCAGTTACGGGCAGGGCAACAATCAGCCCCAGCATTTT; CDR3 protein: CASSYGQGNNQPQHF
clone size: many; J gene: TRBJ2-7; V gene: TRBV12-3/TRBV12-4; D gene: -; CDR3 DNA: TGTGCCAGCAGTTTGGGGCACGGCCCCTACGAGCAGTACTTC; CDR3 protein: CASSLGHGPYEQYF
clone size: -; J gene: TRBJ2-5; V gene: TRBV5-6; D gene: TRBD2; CDR3 DNA: TGTGCCACCTACCGACTAGCGGGAGATAGGGACCAGTACTTC; CDR3 protein: CATYRLAGDRDQYF
clone size: many; J gene: TRBJ1-4; V gene: TRBV12-3/TRBV12-4; D gene: -; CDR3 DNA: TGTGCCAGCAGGCCTTCGCCGGGAAATGAAAAACTGTTTTTT; CDR3 protein: CASRPSPGNEKLFF
clone size: -; J gene: TRBJ2-5; V gene: TRBV5-1; D gene: TRBD1; CDR3 DNA: TGCGCCAGCAGCCCCGGACAGGGGGTTTCGGAGACCCAGTACTTC; CDR3 protein: CASSPGQGVSETQYF
clone size: many; J gene: TRBJ2-1; V gene: TRBV5-6; D gene: TRBD1; CDR3 DNA: TGTGCCAGCAGCCGGAGACACGGGACAGGGAGCAATGAGCAGTTCTTC; CDR3 protein: CASSRRHGTGSNEQFF
clone size: few; J gene: TRBJ2-1; V gene: TRBV7-8; D gene: -; CDR3 DNA: TGTGCCAGCAGCTTAGGACTTAGCGGCAACAATGAGCAGTTCTTC; CDR3 protein: CASSLGLSGNNEQFF
clone size: few; J gene: TRBJ2-7; V gene: TRBV7-9; D gene: TRBD1; CDR3 DNA: TGTGCCAGCAGAATAACCGGGACAGGGTCGGGGGAGCAGTACTTC; CDR3 protein: CASRITGTGSGEQYF
clone size: many; J gene: TRBJ2-1; V gene: TRBV28; D gene: -; CDR3 DNA: TGTGCCAGCACCCCCCCGGGTTTATACAATGAGCAGTTCTTC; CDR3 protein: CASTPPGLYNEQFF
clone size: many; J gene: TRBJ2-3; V gene: TRBV6-1; D gene: -; CDR3 DNA: TGTGCCAGCAGTGTGGACAGAAAAGATACGCAGTATTTT; CDR3 protein: CASSVDRKDTQYF
clone size: -; J gene: TRBJ2-7; V gene: TRBV20-1; D gene: -; CDR3 DNA: TGCAGTGCCCCAACAGGTGTTGGAATCAACGAGCAGTACTTC; CDR3 protein: CSAPTGVGINEQYF
clone size: many; J gene: TRBJ1-5; V gene: TRBV28; D gene: -; CDR3 DNA: TGTGCCAGCAGCCAGATTGGGGTCGGCCAGCCCCAGCATTTT; CDR3 protein: CASSQIGVGQPQHF
clone size: many; J gene: TRBJ2-3; V gene: TRBV20-1; D gene: TRBD2; CDR3 DNA: TGCAGTGCTAGAGGCCTCCCGAGCGGGGGGCTCACAGATACGCAGTATTTT; CDR3 protein: CSARGLPSGGLTDTQYF
clone size: many; J gene: TRBJ1-5; V gene: TRBV6-1; D gene: TRBD1; CDR3 DNA: TGTGCCAGCATGGGGACAGCCTATAGCAATCAGCCCCAGCATTTT; CDR3 protein: CASMGTAYSNQPQHF
clone size: many; J gene: TRBJ2-2; V gene: TRBV29-1; D gene: -; CDR3 DNA: TGCAGCGTTTTAAGGGAAACCGGGGAGCTGTTTTTT; CDR3 protein: CSVLRETGELFF
clone size: many; J gene: TRBJ1-2; V gene: TRBV7-8; D gene: -; CDR3 DNA: TGTGCCAGCAGCTTAGTCGGCGGAAATGGCTACACCTTC; CDR3 protein: CASSLVGGNGYTF
clone size: -; J gene: TRBJ2-1; V gene: TRBV14; D gene: TRBD1; CDR3 DNA: TGTGCCAGCAGCCGTACAGGGGTAGACAATGAGCAGTTCTTC; CDR3 protein: CASSRTGVDNEQFF
clone size: many; J gene: TRBJ1-1; V gene: TRBV12-3/TRBV12-4; D gene: TRBD1; CDR3 DNA: TGTGCCAGCAGCCCACAGGGGGGCTATGTGCAAACTGAAGCTTTCTTT; CDR3 protein: CASSPQGGYVQTEAFF
clone size: -; J gene: TRBJ2-1; V gene: TRBV30; D gene: TRBD2; CDR3 DNA: TGTGCCTGGAGTCGGGACTACAACAATGAGCAGTTCTTC; CDR3 protein: CAWSRDYNNEQFF
clone size: many; J gene: TRBJ2-3; V gene: TRBV7-9; D gene: TRBD2; CDR3 DNA: TGTGCCAGCAGCTTAGCGCGACTAGCGGGGGCCTCAGATACGCAGTATTTT; CDR3 protein: CASSLARLAGASDTQYF
clone size: -; J gene: TRBJ1-1; V gene: TRBV14; D gene: TRBD1; CDR3 DNA: TGTGCCAGCAGCCAAGACAGGACAGGGAACACTGAAGCTTTCTTT; CDR3 protein: CASSQDRTGNTEAFF
clone size: many; J gene: TRBJ1-2; V gene: TRBV6-5; D gene: -; CDR3 DNA: TGTGCCAGCAGTTACAACAGCCGATCTAACTATGGCTACACCTTC; CDR3 protein: CASSYNSRSNYGYTF
clone size: many; J gene: TRBJ1-2; V gene: TRBV6-1; D gene: -; CDR3 DNA: TGTGCCAGCAGTATGGGGACACGCTATGGCTACACCTTC; CDR3 protein: CASSMGTRYGYTF
clone size: many; J gene: TRBJ2-1; V gene: TRBV7-9; D gene: -; CDR3 DNA: TGTGCCAGCAGCTTAGCCAGCGGGCAGCGTAGAAATGAGCAGTTCTTC; CDR3 protein: CASSLASGQRRNEQFF
clone size: many; J gene: TRBJ1-1; V gene: TRBV12-3/TRBV12-4; D gene: TRBD1; CDR3 DNA: TGTGCCAGCAGTCGACCAGAGGGGGCATCTGAAGCTTTCTTT; CDR3 protein: CASSRPEGASEAFF
clone size: few; J gene: TRBJ1-2; V gene: TRBV27; D gene: -; CDR3 DNA: TGTGCCAGCAGTCCCACAGAAAAGGGCTATGGCTACACCTTC; CDR3 protein: CASSPTEKGYGYTF
clone size: few; J gene: TRBJ2-2; V gene: TRBV29-1; D gene: TRBD1; CDR3 DNA: TGCAGCGCGGGACAGGCGAACACCGGGGAGCTGTTTTTT; CDR3 protein: CSAGQANTGELFF
clone size: many; J gene: TRBJ1-1; V gene: TRBV20-1; D gene: TRBD1; CDR3 DNA: TGCAGTGCTAGAGAGACAGGGAGGGTTGGCACTGAAGCTTTCTTT; CDR3 protein: CSARETGRVGTEAFF
clone size: -; J gene: TRBJ2-5; V gene: TRBV5-1; D gene: TRBD2; CDR3 DNA: TGCGCCAGCGGGCAGCGGGGGGGCGTCGAGACCCAGTACTTC; CDR3 protein: CASGQRGGVETQYF